This TCR beta chain appears in the sequencing data of a study of CXCR3-negative and CXCR3-positive naive CD8 T cells (dated by TCRdb to about 2019). For the study in its entirety: About 135 million TRB reads were obtained in total, roughly 1.5 +/- 0.3 million reads per library. Diversity and physicochemical repertoire analyses covered 11 donors pooled from two independent experiments. TRBV-TRBJ cluster analysis included naive subsets from about 5 donors and memory cells from 3 donors.

Its CDR3 holds 14 amino acids, cysteine through phenylalanine. There is no recorded DNA. The germline V gene sets CDR1 to MNHEY and CDR2 to SVGAGI. TCRdb lists the instrument as NextSeq 550. The Human TCR Profiling Kit (MiLaboratory) was used to prepare UMI-labeled 5' RACE TRB cDNA libraries. cDNA synthesis used the entire amount of extracted RNA, and PCR amplification then used the entire amount of cDNA produced. Libraries were prepared in parallel with an identical number of PCR cycles. On the study's bioinformatics: With a requirement of at least two reads per UMI, MIGEC and MiXCR extracted about 56,000 +/- 9,600 unique UMI-labeled TRB cDNA molecules per library. On average, each library contained approximately 40,000 +/- 10,000 functional in-frame TRB CDR3 nucleotide clonotypes without stop codons. After each sample was downsampled to 5000 UMI-labeled TRB molecules, VDJtools was used to calculate diversity metrics such as normalized Shannon-Wiener and Chao1. Clonotype-size-weighted physicochemical properties of the central five CDR3 residues (interaction energy, strength, volume and Kidera factor 4) were computed in VDJtools. After reprocessing by TCRdb, each CDR3 protein sequence is one entry, and no DNA is given. Here the V and J calls rest on TCRdb's processing, not on the authors' analysis. The sample table records around 95,000 distinct CDR3 sequences. The ten largest clones capture 0.85% to 1.4% of the sample.

Each CD8+ T cell subset was flow-sorted in triplicate, and some 310,000 cells per subset were placed directly into RLT lysis buffer. To keep memory contaminants out, a stringent definition of naive CD8+ T cells was applied: CD45RO-CCR7+CD27+CD95-. Standard density gradient centrifugation was used to isolate peripheral blood mononuclear cells from buffy coats. Naive CXCR3-negative and CXCR3-positive CD8+ T cells were flow-sorted on a FACSAria III. Total RNA was extracted from sorted cells using an RNeasy Mini Kit. The paper as a whole reports these results and caveats: Compared with CXCR3-negative naive cells, CXCR3-positive naive cells had TRB CDR3s with higher hydrophobicity (lower Kidera factor 4), lower energy, and higher strength and volume indices. Both naive subsets had comparably high repertoire diversity, while memory CD8+ T cells had much lower repertoire diversity. Similar TRBV-TRBJ usage was shown by naive CXCR3-negative and CXCR3-positive cells from the same donor, whereas distinct patterns were shown by memory cells. Freshly isolated PBMCs were used for most assays because CXCR3 expression partially decreased after cryopreservation. Because surface CD5, which has been linked to self-reactivity in mice, was comparable between naive subsets, TCR interaction strength was also inferred from TRB CDR3 physicochemical properties.

For this clonotype: Which antigen it targets is not known.

The V and J segments used are TRBV6-5 and TRBJ2-7; the D call from TCRdb, TRBD2, cannot be confirmed without DNA. What was sequenced was naive CXCR3+ CD8+ T cells from blood. The intended sense of this specimen's cell subset or site label: CD45RO-CCR7+CD27+CD95- naive CD8+ T cells expressing CXCR3 (TNR3+). This sequence originates from a human donor in good health. Some clones in this sample may be carry-over from other donors' samples. The CDR3 region has the sequence CASSYASLASEQYF.